The 4 T cell receptor beta chains listed next were all sequenced from one sample in a study of neurological immune-mediated disorders. TCRdb reprocessed the 5' RACE reads with MiXCR, giving one entry per CDR3 protein. The sample contains approximately 30,000 distinct CDR3 sequences, around 21% of which appear only once. The sequenced material came from PBMCs. The receptors derive from a woman in her fifties or sixties in good health.

This clonotype occurred many times. The chain couples TRBV6-5 to TRBJ1-1, with no clear D. Germline V gives CDR1 MNHEY, CDR2 SVGAGI. V was cut by 7 bases and J by 0 bases, with 12 bases left in between. The CDR3 loop spans 14 amino acids. CDR3 DNA sequence: TGTGCCAGCAAAGGAGGGCTAGTGAACACTGAAGCTTTCTTT. Translating gives CASKGGLVNTEAFF.

The V and J genes are TRBV7-2 and TRBJ1-1; 7 bases align to TRBD1. Trimming cost V 3 bases and J 7 bases; bases outside gene matches: 11. Germline CDR1 reads SGHTA; CDR2 reads FQGNSA. This CDR3 has 15 residues. In DNA form, the CDR3 reads TGTGCCAGCAGCTTCGACCCTTTGGACAGGAATGAAGCTTTCTTT. Its protein product is CASSFDPLDRNEAFF.

V is TRBV5-1 and J is TRBJ2-3; TRBD2 agrees at 9 bases. The CDR3 runs to 16 residues. V was clipped by 4 bases and J by 4 bases; unmatched bases: 10. Germline loops: CDR1 SGHRS, CDR2 YFSETQ. The CDR3 nucleotides are TGCGCCAGCAGCCTACCGGGACTAGCAGTGGCAGATACGCAGTATTTT. Translated, it gives CASSLPGLAVADTQYF.

This clonotype was observed at least ten times. V usage is TRBV6-5 and J usage is TRBJ2-3; 10 bases map to TRBD2. The germline V gene has CDR1 MNHEY and CDR2 SVGAGI. The length of the CDR3 is 19 residues. The J segment lost 0 bases and the V segment lost 5 bases, leaving 14 bases of the junction unmatched. The CDR3: CASSRDVSGGRGSTDTQYF. The CDR3 nucleotides are TGTGCCAGCAGTCGAGATGTTAGCGGGGGGCGTGGGAGCACAGATACGCAGTATTTT.